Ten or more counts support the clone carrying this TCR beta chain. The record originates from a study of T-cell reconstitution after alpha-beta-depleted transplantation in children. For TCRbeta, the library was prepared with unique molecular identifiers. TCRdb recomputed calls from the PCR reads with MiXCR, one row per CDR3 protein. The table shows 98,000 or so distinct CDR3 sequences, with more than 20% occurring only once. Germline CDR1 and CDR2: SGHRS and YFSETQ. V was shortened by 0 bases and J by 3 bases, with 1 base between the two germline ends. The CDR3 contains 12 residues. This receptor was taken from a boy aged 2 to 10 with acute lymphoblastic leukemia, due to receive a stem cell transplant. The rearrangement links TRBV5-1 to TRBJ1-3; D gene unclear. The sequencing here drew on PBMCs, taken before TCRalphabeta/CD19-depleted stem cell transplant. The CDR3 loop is CASSLDGNTIYF. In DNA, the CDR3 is TGCGCCAGCAGCTTGGATGGAAACACCATATATTTT. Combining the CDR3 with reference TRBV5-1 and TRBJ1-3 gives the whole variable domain KAGVTQTPRYLIKTRGQQVTLSCSPISGHRSVSWYQQTPGQGLQFLFEYFSETQRNKGNFPGRFSGRQFSNSRSEMNVSTLELGDSALYLCASSLDGNTIYFGEGSWLTVV.